These 26 T cell receptor beta chains share one sample of origin, sequenced in a study of type 1 regulatory T cells (dated by TCRdb to the early 2020s). The data were produced on an Illumina MiSeq. The public reads were run again by TCRdb, first through fastp at Q25 and then through MiXCR, and only productive beta chains were kept. Duplicate CDR3 protein sequences are folded into a single record with the most common DNA and genes. In this sample the table shows 80,000 to 100,000 distinct CDR3 sequences, 25% to 40% of which occur a single time. The biggest ten clones account for 2% to 2.5% of the sample. The source material was CD4+ T cells, either the whole sample or a sorted fraction (not recorded which). All receptors come from a human donor in good health.

This clonotype was detected a few times. J is TRBJ1-6 and V is TRBV27; possibly TRBD1 for D (6 bases). This CDR3 is 14 amino acids long. CDR1 is MNHEY, CDR2 SMNVEV, per germline (reference sequence). Trimming took off 6 bases at V and 5 bases at J, with 11 bases between the two ends. The CDR3 region has the DNA TGTGCCAGCAGAAAAGGACAGCATAATTCACCCCTCCACTTT. Residues: CASRKGQHNSPLHF.

Only a few counts were recorded for this clonotype. CDR3 coding DNA: TGCGCCAGCAGCCAAGAAGCCGTCTATACGCAGTATTTT. Its translation is CASSQEAVYTQYF. The chain carries TRBV4-1 and TRBJ2-3; no firm D call. Germline-derived CDR1 and CDR2 are MGHRA and YSYEKL. The V and J ends lost 0 bases and 7 bases respectively, with 8 bases between them. The CDR3 totals 13 residues.

This clonotype was seen more than once but under ten times. The V call is TRBV6-1, the J call TRBJ1-5; possible D gene TRBD1, 6 bases. This CDR3 spans 15 amino acids. Germline V gives CDR1 MNHNS, CDR2 SASEGT. Deletions cut 3 bases from V and 4 bases from J, with 13 bases between. The CDR3 is CASSEGTHGNQPQHF. Written as DNA, the CDR3 is TGTGCCAGCAGTGAGGGGACACATGGGAATCAGCCCCAGCATTTT.

Turning to this clonotype: The conserved phenylalanine or tryptophan is not found at the CDR3 terminus, so this likely reflects a read error. The chain has TRBV20-1 and TRBJ2-1; D is perhaps TRBD2 (5 bases). This CDR3 region has 13 residues. V lost 1 base and J 6 bases, leaving 10 bases between the germline ends. Germline assignment: CDR1 DFQATT and CDR2 SNEGSKA (reference sequence). CDR3 region: CSARAHSANEQFC. The CDR3 nucleotides are TGCAGTGCTAGAGCACATAGCGCCAATGAGCAGTTCTGC.

V and J are TRBV20-1 and TRBJ2-1, with 14 bases that match TRBD2. Trimming took 7 bases from V and 7 from J; bases not matched to a gene: 12. Germline V CDR1 and CDR2: DFQATT, SNEGSKA (reference sequence). CDR3 length: 16 amino acids. The CDR3 nucleotides read TGCAGTGTTAGGGGGACTAGCGGGAGTGCATTTAATGAGCAGTTCTTC. It specifies CSVRGTSGSAFNEQFF.

This sequence joins TRBV29-1 and TRBJ1-1, with TRBD1 matching over 9 bases. CDR3 length equals 14 residues. The germline gives CDR1 SQVTM, CDR2 ANQGSEA. V gave up 6 bases and J gave up 3 bases; unmatched junction bases: 8. Here the CDR3 reads CSVATGGVHTEAFF. CDR3 bases: TGCAGCGTCGCGACAGGGGGGGTACACACTGAAGCTTTCTTT.

This clonotype was seen only a few times. V gene TRBV9 combines with J gene TRBJ1-2; the D is unclear. The V end was cut by 2 bases, the J end by 8 bases, with 16 bases between. Per germline, CDR1 SGDLS and CDR2 YYNGEE. The CDR3 runs 14 residues. Written as DNA, the CDR3 is TGTGCCAGCAGCGTGGAGAATCCCTCTTTAGGCTACACCTTC. Amino acid sequence: CASSVENPSLGYTF.

In this sample, this clonotype turned up a few times. This chain connects TRBV6-6 to TRBJ1-4; TRBD1 matches 7 bases. The CDR3 extends over 13 amino acids. Germline assignment: CDR1 MNHNY and CDR2 SVGAGI (reference sequence). Losses at the gene ends were 4 bases for V and 8 bases for J; bases not matched to a gene: 4. The CDR3 sequence: CASSSTGSEKLFF. DNA for the CDR3: TGTGCCAGCAGTTCGACAGGGTCGGAAAAACTGTTTTTT.

V gene TRBV5-1 combines with J gene TRBJ1-1; 10 bases map to TRBD1. Germline trimming cut 4 bases from V and 0 bases from J; bases unmatched to any gene: 6. The germline V gene has CDR1 SGHRS and CDR2 YFSETQ. The CDR3 runs 16 residues. CDR3 coding DNA: TGCGCCAGCAGCCCCGGGACAGGGGTGGTGAACACTGAAGCTTTCTTT. Its translation: CASSPGTGVVNTEAFF.

Concerning this clonotype itself: At one end the junction does not follow the germline gene, possibly because of a read error. The chain employs TRBV5-1 and TRBJ2-2; maybe TRBD1 (6 bases). Germline values: CDR1 SGHRS, CDR2 YFSETQ. CDR3 size: 15 residues. The CDR3 here is CASSQDSTNTGELFF. The CDR3 DNA is TGCGCCAGCAGCCAGGACAGTACGAACACCGGGGAGTTGTTTTTT.

V usage is TRBV29-1 and J usage is TRBJ1-3; tentative D call: TRBD1 (5 bases). With 4 bases removed from V and 3 bases from J, the gap between germline ends came to 10 bases. This CDR3 is built from 13 residues. The germline gives CDR1 SQVTM, CDR2 ANQGSEA. The CDR3 here is CSVGAGIGNTIYF. The CDR3 DNA follows: TGCAGCGTTGGAGCAGGGATTGGAAACACCATATATTTT.

The CDR3 reads CASSLRFGEKNTEAFF. In DNA form, the CDR3 reads TGTGCCAGCAGCTTAAGGTTCGGCGAAAAGAACACTGAAGCTTTCTTT. The chain recombines TRBV11-2 with TRBJ1-1; D is undetermined. The CDR3 runs 16 residues. The germline gives CDR1 SGHAT, CDR2 FQNNGV. V was cut by 2 bases and J by 1 base, with 14 bases left in between.

This clonotype was counted only a few times. V is TRBV2 and J is TRBJ1-5, with D hard to call. V was trimmed by 1 base and J by 2 bases, leaving 9 bases between them. The CDR3 sequence is 15 residues long. Germline V gives CDR1 SNHLY, CDR2 FYNNEI. The DNA of the CDR3 is TGTGCCAGCAGTGAAGATTGGAGGGGCAATCAGCCCCAGCATTTT. It specifies CASSEDWRGNQPQHF.

The J gene is TRBJ1-5, the V gene TRBV15; D possibly corresponds to TRBD1 (5 bases). Trimming took 2 bases from V and 9 from J, leaving 17 bases between them. This CDR3 contains 15 residues. Germline V gene lookup returns CDR1 LNHNV and CDR2 YYDKDF (reference sequence). CDR3 loop: CATSRRDGGKAPQHF. In DNA, the CDR3 is TGTGCCACCAGCAGAAGGGACGGGGGGAAGGCGCCCCAGCATTTT. Variable domain in full (rest from reference TRBV15 and TRBJ1-5): DAMVIQNPRYQVTQFGKPVTLSCSQTLNHNVMYWYQQKSSQAPKLLFHYYDKDFNNEADTPDNFQSRRPNTSFCFLDIRSPGLGDTAMYLCATSRRDGGKAPQHFGDGTRLSIL.

This chain connects TRBV19 to TRBJ2-6; D gene uncertain. This CDR3 has 15 amino acids. Germline CDR1 and CDR2: LNHDA and SQIVND (reference sequence). V shed 2 bases and J shed 0 bases, with 5 bases lying between them. The CDR3, as DNA: TGTGCCAGTAGTATATCGGGCTCTGGGGCCAACGTCCTGACTTTC. Protein sequence: CASSISGSGANVLTF.

Written as DNA, the CDR3 is TGTGCCAATACCGGGACTTACAAAAACATTCAGTACTTC. Translated: CANTGTYKNIQYF. The rearrangement links TRBV27 to TRBJ2-4, with a tentative D call TRBD2 (6 bases). Germline assignment: CDR1 MNHEY and CDR2 SMNVEV (reference sequence). The CDR3 length is 13 residues. Trimming shortened V by 10 bases and J by 3 bases, and 13 bases separated the two germline ends.

This chain joins TRBV7-2 and TRBJ2-7; no firm D call. The CDR3 sequence is 13 residues long. Trimming removed 4 bases from V and 0 bases from J, with 7 bases in between. Germline CDR1 reads SGHTA; CDR2 reads FQGNSA. CDR3: CASSSRHSYEQYF. The CDR3 coding sequence is TGTGCCAGCAGCTCCCGACACTCCTACGAGCAGTACTTC.

This clonotype was recorded only once. V is TRBV20-1 and J is TRBJ2-2; 11 nucleotides align to TRBD2. Germline V lookup: CDR1 DFQATT, CDR2 SNEGSKA (reference sequence). This CDR3 contains 16 residues. The V and J ends lost 1 base and 6 bases, in that order; junction bases with no gene match: 7. This CDR3 reads CSARVVAGGPAGELFF. The CDR3 DNA reads TGCAGTGCTAGAGTTGTAGCGGGAGGGCCGGCCGGGGAGCTGTTTTTT.

The chain combines TRBV12-3 or TRBV12-4 with TRBJ2-5; D is unresolved. This CDR3 is built from 14 residues. Between the trimmed V and J ends, which lost 2 bases and 2 bases, there was a span of 9 bases. The CDR3 reads CASSLYSKQETQYF. CDR3 in DNA: TGTGCCAGCAGTTTATATTCAAAGCAAGAGACCCAGTACTTC.

Turning to this clonotype: A junction boundary mismatches the germline segment, possibly from a read error. The chain combines TRBV5-6 with TRBJ2-7; 10 bases align to TRBD2. The CDR3 sequence is 17 residues long. CDR1 and CDR2 from the germline V gene are SGHDT and YYEEEE. CDR3 sequence (DNA): TGTGCCAGCAGCTGGGGGTTGGTAGCGGGAGGCTCCTACGGGCAGTACTTC. Its protein is CASSWGLVAGGSYGQYF. Using reference TRBV5-6 and TRBJ2-7 for the parts outside the CDR3, the full variable domain is DAGVTQSPTHLIKTRGQQVTLRCSPKSGHDTVSWYQQALGQGPQFIFQYYEEEERQRGNFPDRFSGHQFPNYSSELNVNALLLGDSALYLCASSWGLVAGGSYGQYFGPGTRLTVT.

This clonotype came up once. Mismatch with germline at one junction end may stem from a read error. The chain joins TRBV28 to TRBJ1-3; D perhaps matches TRBD1 (6 bases). This CDR3 is 14 amino acids long. The germline gives CDR1 MDHEN, CDR2 SYDVKM. DNA of the CDR3: TGTACCAGCAGTTTTCGACAGGCTGGAAACACCATATATTTT. Translated, it gives CTSSFRQAGNTIYF.

Only a few counts were recorded for this clonotype. The chain is built from TRBV19 and TRBJ2-7; the D gene is possibly TRBD2 (6 bases). This CDR3 is 14 amino acids long. The V end was cut by 3 bases, the J end by 3 bases, with 12 bases between. Germline CDR1 and CDR2: LNHDA and SQIVND (reference sequence). CDR3 residues: CASSIAGRGYEQYF. The CDR3 DNA reads as TGTGCCAGTAGTATCGCGGGACGGGGCTACGAGCAGTACTTC.

The chain joins TRBV6-5 to TRBJ2-1; 11 nucleotides agree with TRBD2. This CDR3 contains 15 residues. Trimming cost V 8 bases and J 7 bases; bases outside gene matches: 10. Germline-derived CDR1 and CDR2 are MNHEY and SVGAGI. The CDR3 reads CASLGLAGGRNEQFF. The CDR3 DNA follows: TGTGCCAGCCTTGGCCTAGCGGGAGGTAGGAATGAGCAGTTCTTC.

This clonotype was found a few times. This sequence joins TRBV6-2 or TRBV6-3 and TRBJ2-2; TRBD1 agrees at 7 bases. With V trimmed by 4 bases and J by 7 bases, 9 bases remained unmatched. The CDR3 totals 15 residues. CDR1 is MNHEY, CDR2 SVGEGT, per germline. The CDR3: CASSLRPQGVGELFF. DNA for the CDR3: TGTGCCAGCAGTTTGAGGCCCCAGGGGGTCGGGGAGCTGTTTTTT.

The chain employs TRBV14 and TRBJ2-5, with 7 positions matching TRBD1. This CDR3 region has 15 residues. V was pared by 4 bases and J by 0 bases, with 5 bases of the junction left unmatched. Germline V gene data show CDR1 as SGHDN and CDR2 as FVKESK. The CDR3 sequence: CASSLRDRDQETQYF. The CDR3 bases are TGTGCCAGCAGCCTCCGGGACAGAGACCAAGAGACCCAGTACTTC.

This clonotype was picked up a small number of times. The chain combines TRBV5-6 with TRBJ2-3, with D hard to call. CDR1 is SGHDT and CDR2 is YYEEEE in the germline V gene. Deletions cut 0 bases from V and 7 bases from J, with 6 bases between. The CDR3 runs 12 residues. The CDR3 DNA is TGTGCCAGCAGCTTGGGGGCGAATACGCAGTATTTT. This translates into CASSLGANTQYF.